Listed here are 14 T cell receptor beta chains from one sample, sequenced in a study of cytomegalovirus exposure and HLA in healthy donors (dated by TCRdb to about 2017). The library was made by the immunoSEQ multiplex PCR assay. The multiplex PCR relied on a mix of 60 forward primers for TCR Vbeta segments and 13 reverse primers for TCR Jbeta segments. TCRdb took over this immuneACCESS table, retaining in-frame rearrangements with V and J assigned. Such tables are incomplete; in checked studies, under half of the missing clones stem from an unresolved V gene, and the remainder is unexplained. Here the sample has 49,000 or so clones; roughly four fifths occur a single time. The ten most abundant clones make up 2% to 3% of the sample. The source material was PBMCs. The receptors stem from a boy aged 10-17 years in good health and CMV-seropositive.

V usage is TRBV2 and J usage is TRBJ2-7, with 11 bases aligning to TRBD1. CDR1 and CDR2 (germline): SNHLY, FYNNEI. V was pared by 8 bases and J by 4 bases, with 4 bases of the junction left unmatched. This CDR3 spans 13 amino acids. This CDR3 is CASLRDRGYEQYF. Here the CDR3 DNA reads TGTGCCAGCCTACGGGACAGGGGGTACGAGCAGTACTTC.

V and J are TRBV27 and TRBJ1-6; D might be TRBD1 (5 bases). V was shortened by 6 bases and J by 5 bases, with 14 bases between the two germline ends. The CDR3 runs to 15 residues. Germline CDR1 is MNHEY and CDR2 is SMNVEV (reference sequence). As DNA, the CDR3 is TGTGCCAGCAGCCACTCCGGGACTAATAATTCACCCCTCCACTTT. Translation: CASSHSGTNNSPLHF.

V is TRBV6-6 and J is TRBJ2-3; 9 nucleotides align to TRBD2. V was clipped by 6 bases and J by 1 base; unmatched bases: 8. The CDR3 is made up of 16 amino acids. CDR1 is MNHNY, CDR2 SVGAGI, per germline (reference sequence). The CDR3 is CASRKRLAGRTDTQYF. The DNA for the CDR3 is TGTGCCAGCAGAAAGAGGCTAGCGGGGCGCACAGATACGCAGTATTTT.

J is TRBJ1-6 and V is TRBV5-6; D gene unclear. V dropped 0 bases and J dropped 9 bases, with 4 bases sitting between them. Germline values: CDR1 SGHDT, CDR2 YYEEEE. The CDR3 covers 12 residues. CDR3 region: CASSLERSPLHF. In nucleotides, the CDR3 is TGTGCCAGCAGCTTGGAGCGTTCACCCCTCCACTTT.

The genes are TRBV2 and TRBJ1-3, with D unresolved. CDR3 size: 16 residues. The V gene's germline CDR1 is SNHLY and CDR2 FYNNEI. The germline V and J ends were trimmed by 0 bases and 0 bases, with 9 bases remaining between them. The CDR3 loop is CASSEAYAPSGNTIYF. CDR3 bases: TGTGCCAGCAGTGAAGCCTATGCCCCCTCTGGAAACACCATATATTTT.

The genes are TRBV13 and TRBJ2-7, with D possibly being TRBD1 (6 bases). The CDR3 length is 15 residues. Germline CDR1 reads PRHDT; CDR2 reads FYEKMQ (reference sequence). With 1 base removed from V and 0 bases from J, the gap between germline ends came to 10 bases. CDR3 residues: CASSLVPDSSYEQYF. CDR3 DNA: TGTGCCAGCAGCTTAGTTCCGGACAGCTCCTACGAGCAGTACTTC. Drawing the rest from reference TRBV13 and TRBJ2-7, the complete variable domain is AAGVIQSPRHLIKEKRETATLKCYPIPRHDTVYWYQQGPGQDPQFLISFYEKMQSDKGSIPDRFSAQQFSDYHSELNMSSLELGDSALYFCASSLVPDSSYEQYFGPGTRLTVT.

In this sample, this clone turned up a few times. This chain connects TRBV9 to TRBJ2-2; D not certain. From germline, CDR1 is SGDLS and CDR2 YYNGEE. Deletions cut 0 bases from V and 6 bases from J, with 6 bases between. This CDR3 region has 13 residues. In nucleotides, the CDR3 is TGTGCCAGCAGCGTAGTAGAGGCCGGGGAGCTGTTTTTT. Translation gives CASSVVEAGELFF.

V is TRBV15 and J is TRBJ1-6; D is perhaps TRBD1 (6 bases). Trimming left V 5 bases short and J 6 bases short, with 11 bases between. The V gene's germline CDR1 is LNHNV and CDR2 YYDKDF (reference sequence). This CDR3 contains 14 residues. CDR3 residues: CATSFSDSNSPLHF. In nucleotides, the CDR3 is TGTGCCACCAGCTTTTCGGACAGTAATTCACCCCTCCACTTT. Looking up the rest from reference TRBV15 and TRBJ1-6 gives the full variable domain: DAMVIQNPRYQVTQFGKPVTLSCSQTLNHNVMYWYQQKSSQAPKLLFHYYDKDFNNEADTPDNFQSRRPNTSFCFLDIRSPGLGDTAMYLCATSFSDSNSPLHFGNGTRLTVT.

The genes are TRBV6-4 and TRBJ2-2; D perhaps matches TRBD1 (6 bases). V shed 2 bases and J shed 2 bases, with 6 bases lying between them. There are 14 residues in the CDR3. The germline V gene has CDR1 MRHNA and CDR2 SNTAGT. The CDR3 DNA follows: TGTGCCAGCAGTGACGGGACAAACACCGGGGAGCTGTTTTTT. Amino acids: CASSDGTNTGELFF.

The chain carries TRBV27 and TRBJ2-7, with D maybe TRBD1 (6 bases). This CDR3 spans 15 amino acids. Germline V gives CDR1 MNHEY, CDR2 SMNVEV (reference sequence). V lost 3 bases and J 3 bases, leaving 15 bases between the germline ends. The CDR3 DNA sequence: TGTGCCAGCAGTTTCTGGACAGATAAGGGCTACGAGCAGTACTTC. Its protein product is CASSFWTDKGYEQYF.

DNA of the CDR3: TGTGCCAGCAGCTTGGGCGTCCGCGGGCCCGGGGAGCTGTTTTTT. It encodes CASSLGVRGPGELFF. The chain has TRBV7-6 and TRBJ2-2; D is perhaps TRBD2 (5 bases). Germline V gene data show CDR1 as SGHVS and CDR2 as FNYEAQ. This CDR3 comprises 15 residues. The V and J ends lost 3 bases and 6 bases respectively, with 14 bases between them.

Only one count was recorded for this clone. This chain links TRBV6-1 with TRBJ1-1; possibly TRBD1 for D (5 bases). The CDR3 length is 14 residues. CDR1 is MNHNS and CDR2 is SASEGT in the germline V gene. V was pared by 6 bases and J by 5 bases, with 16 bases between. The DNA for the CDR3 is TGTGCCAGCAGGGAACAGGAGACGGGGACTGAAGCTTTCTTT. This encodes CASREQETGTEAFF.

The table lists this clone with a few counts. This sequence joins TRBV7-9 and TRBJ1-4, with D tentatively TRBD1 (6 bases). The CDR3 length is 15 residues. Trimming left V 5 bases short and J 4 bases short, with 14 bases between. CDR1 and CDR2 from the germline V gene are SEHNR and FQNEAQ (reference sequence). CDR3 protein: CASSSQGPHNEKLFF. DNA for the CDR3: TGTGCCAGCAGCAGCCAGGGGCCTCATAATGAAAAACTGTTTTTT.

The gene calls are TRBV10-3 and TRBJ2-7; possibly TRBD2 for D (5 bases). Trimming took off 3 bases at V and 2 bases at J, with 17 bases between the two ends. CDR3 size: 16 residues. Germline V gives CDR1 ENHRY, CDR2 SYGVKD. As DNA, the CDR3 is TGTGCCATCAGTGAATCGACCGGACTGCCGACCTACGAGCAGTACTTC. The encoded protein is CAISESTGLPTYEQYF.